The sequence of this T cell receptor (beta chain) was determined in a study of T cells expressing NK-cell markers. Study-level findings and limits: Dominant NKG2C+ clonotypes accounted for roughly 1.0-7.0% of CD8+ T cells in about six donors.

The CDR3 has 17 amino acids. Per germline, CDR1 SGHNT and CDR2 YYREEE (reference sequence). No DNA is given; TCRdb re-called the 5' RACE reads and lists each CDR3 protein once. The table lists 200,000 to 300,000 distinct CDR3 sequences. Regarding this clonotype: Its antigen remains unknown.

The V call is TRBV5-4, the J call TRBJ2-1; TCRdb proposes TRBD2, but this gene call is untestable without DNA. Source material: blood T cells: a sorted CD56 or NKG2C T cell subset, CD4+ or CD8+ T cells, or bulk PBMC T cells (not recorded which). This TCR derives from a man between 18 and 35 years old in good health. This CDR3 is CASSLGTSGRLYNEQFF.